The next 25 T cell receptor beta chains were all read from a single sample in a study of T cells in Graves' hyperthyroidism and ophthalmopathy. Amplified TCR beta CDR3 regions came from RNA transcripts. RT-PCR in the first round (using the HTBI primer set) targeted the TCR CDR3. In TCRdb, the multiplex PCR reads were re-called with MiXCR into one record per CDR3 protein. The data hold about 640,000 distinct CDR3 sequences, with less than 25% observed a single time. Sequenced sample: blood. The receptor set was obtained from a man aged 25-45 years with Graves' ophthalmopathy.

The DNA for the CDR3 is TGTGCCACCAGTGACTCATCGGGACAGGGCTACAATGAGCAGTTCTTC. It is translated as CATSDSSGQGYNEQFF. The chain uses TRBV24-1 and TRBJ2-1; TRBD1 matches 9 bases. The CDR3 has 16 amino acids. Germline CDR1 and CDR2: KGHDR and SFDVKD. V lost 4 bases and J lost 3; bases outside the gene matches: 6.

Ten or more counts support this clonotype. The chain employs TRBV24-1 and TRBJ2-7, with D perhaps TRBD2 (6 bases). The CDR3 totals 15 residues. Germline CDR1 KGHDR, CDR2 SFDVKD. Trimming removed 0 bases at V and 7 bases at J, with 15 bases between. The CDR3 is CATSDLKAGPGEQYF. CDR3 sequence (DNA): TGTGCCACCAGTGATTTGAAGGCGGGACCGGGGGAGCAGTACTTC.

The rearrangement joins TRBV7-9 to TRBJ2-1; D gene ambiguous. The J call may be faulty, since TRBJ2-7 better matches the DNA end. The CDR3 sequence is 13 residues long. CDR1 is SEHNR, CDR2 FQNEAQ, per germline (reference sequence). DNA of the CDR3: TGTGCCAGCAGCCCCACACCGGACGGTGAGCAGTACTTC. It specifies CASSPTPDGEQYF.

In this sample, this clonotype turned up a few times. This chain links TRBV28 with TRBJ1-2, with TRBD1 matching 8 bases. Per the germline V gene, CDR1 is MDHEN and CDR2 is SYDVKM. This CDR3 region has 15 residues. With V trimmed by 2 bases and J by 2 bases, 4 bases remained unmatched. CDR3 DNA sequence: TGTGCCAGCAGTTTACCTACAGGGGGGAACTATGGCTACACCTTC. This translates into CASSLPTGGNYGYTF.

In its sample, this clonotype was seen a few times. The chain employs TRBV6-1 and TRBJ2-7, with D unclear. The length of the CDR3 is 13 residues. V lost 9 bases and J lost 6, with 18 bases in between. The V gene's germline CDR1 is MNHNS and CDR2 SASEGT. In DNA form, the CDR3 reads TGTGCCAGTTGTGGGTTATCTCCTCTCGAGCAGTACTTC. This gives the protein CASCGLSPLEQYF.

This clonotype was counted at least ten times. The gene calls are TRBV11-2 and TRBJ2-1, with D perhaps matching TRBD2 (5 bases). CDR1 is SGHAT, CDR2 FQNNGV, per germline. This CDR3 has 16 residues. Deletions cut 0 bases from V and 6 bases from J, with 15 bases between. The CDR3 sequence: CASSLEWASRFNEQFF. CDR3 DNA sequence: TGTGCCAGCAGCTTAGAATGGGCTAGCCGGTTCAATGAGCAGTTCTTC.

This clonotype was seen more than once but under ten times. J is TRBJ2-6 and V is TRBV3-1, with D possibly called TRBD1 or TRBD2 (5 bases each). The germline V gene encodes CDR1 LGHDT and CDR2 YNNKEL (reference sequence). This CDR3 is 17 amino acids long. V gave up 3 bases and J gave up 0 bases, with 12 bases separating them. In DNA form, the CDR3 reads TGTGCCAGCAGCCACGGACCTGGGACCTCTGGGGCCAACGTCCTGACTTTC. Translated, it gives CASSHGPGTSGANVLTF. Looking up the rest from reference TRBV3-1 and TRBJ2-6 gives the full variable domain: DTAVSQTPKYLVTQMGNDKSIKCEQNLGHDTMYWYKQDSKKFLKIMFSYNNKELIINETVPNRFSPKSPDKAHLNLHINSLELGDSAVYFCASSHGPGTSGANVLTFGAGSRLTVL.

The chain recombines TRBV6-2 or TRBV6-3 with TRBJ2-5, with a possible D match to TRBD1 (6 bases). The CDR3 totals 14 residues. With 2 bases removed from V and 5 bases from J, the gap between germline ends came to 12 bases. CDR1 and CDR2 (germline): MNHEY, SVGEGT. CDR3 nucleotides: TGTGCCAGCAGTTACCTAACTAGGGGGGAGACCCAGTACTTC. The encoded protein is CASSYLTRGETQYF.

The chain employs TRBV9 and TRBJ1-3, with 7 bases aligning to TRBD1. Germline-derived CDR1 and CDR2 are SGDLS and YYNGEE. The CDR3 consists of 14 residues. Trimming at V came to 4 bases and at J to 8 bases, leaving 9 bases not matched to a gene. CDR3 bases: TGTGCCAGCAGCCTAGGGACAGCGGGGGACACCATATATTTT. Amino acids: CASSLGTAGDTIYF.

The DNA of the CDR3 is TGCAGTGCCACTAGCGGGAGTGGGTACGATACGCAGTATTTT. As protein: CSATSGSGYDTQYF. The chain joins TRBV20-1 to TRBJ2-3; 11 nucleotides line up with TRBD2. Trimming took 6 bases from V and 6 from J; bases not matched to a gene: 8. Germline V gene lookup returns CDR1 DFQATT and CDR2 SNEGSKA (reference sequence). The CDR3 runs to 14 residues.

This clonotype was recorded many times. This chain joins TRBV11-2 and TRBJ1-2; D unclear. There are 12 residues in the CDR3. The germline CDR1 and CDR2 sequences are SGHAT and FQNNGV. Trimming shortened V by 5 bases and J by 2 bases, and 6 bases separated the two germline ends. As DNA, the CDR3 is TGTGCCAGCAGCCCCCAGAACTATGGCTACACCTTC. It translates to CASSPQNYGYTF. Based on the CDR3 plus reference TRBV11-2 and TRBJ1-2, the full variable domain is EAGVAQSPRYKIIEKRQSVAFWCNPISGHATLYWYQQILGQGPKLLIQFQNNGVVDDSQLPKDRFSAERLKGVDSTLKIQPAKLEDSAVYLCASSPQNYGYTFGSGTRLTVV.

This clonotype was detected only a few times. The chain recombines TRBV7-9 with TRBJ2-5, with 7 positions matching TRBD1. The CDR3 length is 14 residues. Trimming took 2 bases from V and 3 from J; bases not matched to a gene: 3. Germline CDR1 SEHNR, CDR2 FQNEAQ (reference sequence). CDR3 sequence (DNA): TGTGCCAGCAGCTTACCTCAGGGGGAAGAGACCCAGTACTTC. This encodes CASSLPQGEETQYF.

This clonotype was counted many times. One end of the junction does not line up with germline, which may come from a read error. V and J are TRBV11-1 and TRBJ2-1; 8 bases agree with TRBD2. This CDR3 spans 15 amino acids. Germline loops: CDR1 SGHAT, CDR2 FQDESV (reference sequence). The CDR3 nucleotides read TGTGCCAGCAGCTCTTACGGGAGGGGGAGCAATGAGCAGTCCTTC. It specifies CASSSYGRGSNEQSF.

V and J are TRBV20-1 and TRBJ2-5, with 7 bases matching TRBD2. The CDR3 runs 13 residues. Germline assignment: CDR1 DFQATT and CDR2 SNEGSKA (reference sequence). With 3 bases clipped from V and 5 bases from J, the junction kept 6 bases outside the gene matches. The CDR3 sequence is CSARGRERETQYF. The CDR3, as DNA: TGCAGTGCTAGGGGGCGGGAGCGGGAGACCCAGTACTTC.

About this clonotype itself: A read error may account for a junction end that differs from germline. The V call is TRBV10-3, the J call TRBJ2-1, with D possibly TRBD1 on 5 matching bases. Germline V CDR1 and CDR2: ENHRY, SYGVKD. CDR3 length: 14 amino acids. The CDR3 spells CAISEVGAYNEKFF. The CDR3 nucleotides read TGTGCCATCAGTGAGGTTGGGGCCTACAATGAGAAGTTCTTC.

This clonotype was seen many times. The chain carries TRBV20-1 and TRBJ1-5; D gene unclear. This CDR3 is built from 14 residues. Germline values: CDR1 DFQATT, CDR2 SNEGSKA (reference sequence). Trimming removed 0 bases at V and 7 bases at J, with 13 bases between. The CDR3: CSARDDDSAQPQHF. The CDR3 DNA sequence: TGCAGTGCTAGAGATGATGACTCCGCACAGCCCCAGCATTTT.

This clonotype occurred many times. The chain's CDR3 is CASSLSERDRSSYEQYF. Here the CDR3 DNA reads TGTGCCAGCAGTTTATCGGAGCGGGATAGGAGCTCCTACGAGCAGTACTTC. V is TRBV28 and J is TRBJ2-7; TRBD2 aligns across 7 bases. Unmatched junction bases numbered 9, after V lost 1 base and J lost 0 bases. This CDR3 contains 17 residues. Germline V gene data show CDR1 as MDHEN and CDR2 as SYDVKM.

In its sample, this clonotype was seen a few times. The CDR3 nucleotides read TGTGCCAGCAGCTCCCTCGGGGGGCAAATCGGTGAAAAACTGTTTTTT. Protein: CASSSLGGQIGEKLFF. The chain joins TRBV7-9 to TRBJ1-4; D might be TRBD1 (6 bases). The germline V gene encodes CDR1 SEHNR and CDR2 FQNEAQ (reference sequence). Trimming took 4 bases from V and 7 from J, leaving 19 bases between them. This CDR3 has 16 amino acids. The whole variable domain, remainder taken from reference TRBV7-9 and TRBJ1-4, is DTGVSQNPRHKITKRGQNVTFRCDPISEHNRLYWYRQTLGQGPEFLTYFQNEAQLEKSRLLSDRFSAERPKGSFSTLEIQRTEQGDSAMYLCASSSLGGQIGEKLFFGSGTQLSVL.

This rearrangement joins TRBV3-1 to TRBJ2-7; D gene unclear. Per the germline V gene, CDR1 is LGHDT and CDR2 is YNNKEL (reference sequence). V gave up 5 bases and J gave up 4 bases, with 12 bases separating them. CDR3 size: 13 residues. CDR3 DNA sequence: TGTGCCAGCAGCTCCGAAACTCGATACGAGCAGTACTTC. This translates into CASSSETRYEQYF.

The genes are TRBV11-2 and TRBJ2-3; 12 bases are shared with TRBD1. The CDR3 is 15 amino acids. Per germline, CDR1 SGHAT and CDR2 FQNNGV. Losses at the gene ends were 4 bases for V and 5 bases for J; bases not matched to a gene: 4. The DNA for the CDR3 is TGTGCCAGCAGCTCGGGACAGGGGGCGGGAGATACGCAGTATTTT. Translated, it gives CASSSGQGAGDTQYF.

This clonotype has at least ten counts. The V call is TRBV7-9, the J call TRBJ2-1; 8 nucleotides align to TRBD2. The CDR3 sequence is 13 residues long. The junction had 5 bases not matched to a gene; V was cut back by 6 bases and J by 7 bases. Per the germline V gene, CDR1 is SEHNR and CDR2 is FQNEAQ (reference sequence). This CDR3 reads CASSRPGGNEQFF. In nucleotides, the CDR3 is TGTGCCAGCAGTCGCCCGGGGGGGAATGAGCAGTTCTTC.

This chain links TRBV20-1 with TRBJ2-3; TRBD2 aligns across 14 bases. Trimming took 0 bases from V and 0 from J; bases not matched to a gene: 20. Germline V gene lookup returns CDR1 DFQATT and CDR2 SNEGSKA (reference sequence). CDR3 size: 23 residues. In DNA, the CDR3 is TGCAGTGCTAGAGATTCCCCCCCGGGACTAGCGGGAGCCTTCCCTTCTAGCACAGATACGCAGTATTTT. It codes for CSARDSPPGLAGAFPSSTDTQYF.

In regard to this clonotype: The junction does not match germline at one end; this may be a read error. V and J are TRBV7-2 and TRBJ2-2, with a weak D call TRBD2 (5 bases). The germline gives CDR1 SGHTA, CDR2 FQGNSA. The CDR3 consists of 14 residues. CDR3 amino acids: CASSLTGNTGELLF. CDR3 nucleotide sequence: TGTGCCAGCAGCTTGACGGGGAACACCGGGGAGCTGCTTTTT.

The rearrangement joins TRBV9 to TRBJ2-1, with 16 bases aligning to TRBD2. From germline, CDR1 is SGDLS and CDR2 YYNGEE. Trimming at V came to 5 bases and at J to 4 bases, leaving 9 bases not matched to a gene. CDR3 length equals 18 residues. The CDR3 nucleotides read TGTGCCAGCAGTCGGGGACTAGCGGGAGGGCCGGGGTACAATGAGCAGTTCTTC. It yields the protein CASSRGLAGGPGYNEQFF. Full variable domain (outside the CDR3, taken from reference TRBV9 and TRBJ2-1): DSGVTQTPKHLITATGQRVTLRCSPRSGDLSVYWYQQSLDQGLQFLIQYYNGEERAKGNILERFSAQQFPDLHSELNLSSLELGDSALYFCASSRGLAGGPGYNEQFFGPGTRLTVL.

This clonotype was recorded many times. This chain uses TRBV20-1 with TRBJ2-3; possibly TRBD1 for D (6 bases). The CDR3 covers 13 residues. Trimming shortened V by 3 bases and J by 2 bases, and 9 bases separated the two germline ends. CDR1 and CDR2 (germline): DFQATT, SNEGSKA (reference sequence). In DNA form, the CDR3 reads TGCAGTGCTAGCGACAGGAACACAGATACGCAGTATTTT. Translation: CSASDRNTDTQYF.